One sample yielded the 9 T cell receptor beta chains listed below, sequenced in a study of T cells after yellow fever vaccination (dated by TCRdb to the late 2010s). Reading the label with the study, this specimen's treatment or condition is: live attenuated yellow fever vaccine strain. Library construction relied on 5' RACE. The instrument given in TCRdb is Illumina NovaSeq 6000. TCRdb trimmed the raw reads at Q25, called clones with MiXCR and kept productive beta chains. Each CDR3 protein gets just one entry, which takes the most common genes and DNA from the rows behind it. This sample lists some 220,000 distinct CDR3 sequences; under 3.5% were detected once. The top ten clones comprise roughly 3.2% of the sample. Sequencing used CD4+ T cells sorted from PBMCs, obtained 10 days after the yellow fever booster vaccination. The origin of the receptors is a young man who received the YFV17D yellow fever vaccine.

This chain joins TRBV5-4 and TRBJ2-7; 9 nucleotides align to TRBD1. Germline V gene lookup returns CDR1 SGHNT and CDR2 YYREEE (reference sequence). J lost 2 bases, V lost 4 bases, and 7 bases had no gene match. The CDR3 contains 15 residues. Written as DNA, the CDR3 is TGTGCCAGCAGCAAACAGGGGGCTAACGCCTACGAGCAGTACTTC. This encodes CASSKQGANAYEQYF.

This clonotype has ten or more counts. The chain has TRBV12-3 or TRBV12-4 and TRBJ2-3; D not resolved. Trimming removed 3 bases from V and 0 bases from J, with 10 bases in between. The CDR3 covers 15 residues. CDR3 sequence reads: CASSFPATSTDTQYF. The CDR3 nucleotides read TGTGCCAGCAGTTTCCCTGCAACTAGCACAGATACGCAGTATTTT.

This clonotype was counted ten times or more. The chain has TRBV7-3 and TRBJ1-1; unclear D gene. Germline V gives CDR1 SGHTA, CDR2 FQGTGA. The CDR3 covers 12 residues. V lost 0 bases, J lost 8 bases, and 7 bases lay in between. The CDR3, as DNA: TGTGCCAGCAGCTTAACGAGTGTGGAAGCTTTCTTT. As protein: CASSLTSVEAFF.

This clonotype was counted ten times or more. The rearrangement uses TRBV2 and TRBJ2-1; perhaps TRBD1 as D (6 bases). Germline V gives CDR1 SNHLY, CDR2 FYNNEI. V lost 4 bases to trimming and J lost 1 base, with 8 bases between them. The CDR3 extends over 14 amino acids. The CDR3: CASSVRGSYNEQFF. CDR3 bases: TGTGCCAGCAGTGTCAGGGGATCCTACAATGAGCAGTTCTTC. Together with reference TRBV2 and TRBJ2-1, the CDR3 gives the full variable domain: EPEVTQTPSHQVTQMGQEVILRCVPISNHLYFYWYRQILGQKVEFLVSFYNNEISEKSEIFDDQFSVERPDGSNFTLKIRSTKLEDSAMYFCASSVRGSYNEQFFGPGTRLTVL.

The V call is TRBV4-1, the J call TRBJ2-7; TRBD1 aligns across 12 bases. The V gene end was trimmed by 1 base and the J gene end by 6 bases; junction bases not matched to a gene: 10. The CDR3 extends over 17 amino acids. The germline gives CDR1 MGHRA, CDR2 YSYEKL. The CDR3 region has the DNA TGCGCCAGCAGCCAAGGCCGTGTGGGACAGGGGGCTCGCGAGCAGTACTTC. Encoded protein: CASSQGRVGQGAREQYF.

This clonotype has just a few counts. V is TRBV5-1 and J is TRBJ2-2; TRBD1 might be the D (6 bases). Germline V gives CDR1 SGHRS, CDR2 YFSETQ. This CDR3 has 14 amino acids. V was pared by 6 bases and J by 0 bases, with 9 bases between. This CDR3 reads CASTQGTNTGELFF. DNA of the CDR3: TGCGCCAGCACCCAGGGGACGAACACCGGGGAGCTGTTTTTT.

V gene TRBV10-3 combines with J gene TRBJ1-2, with a weak D call TRBD1 (6 bases). This CDR3 comprises 13 residues. Germline values: CDR1 ENHRY, CDR2 SYGVKD. V was clipped by 4 bases and J by 4 bases, with 10 bases between them. The CDR3 loop reads CAISAQGLYGYTF. As DNA, the CDR3 is TGTGCCATCAGTGCACAGGGCCTCTATGGCTACACCTTC.

This clonotype was detected many times. V usage is TRBV7-2 and J usage is TRBJ2-1; the match to TRBD2 covers 13 bases. Trimming cost V 5 bases and J 6 bases; bases outside gene matches: 4. The CDR3 contains 15 residues. Germline CDR1 and CDR2: SGHTA and FQGNSA. CDR3 DNA: TGTGCCAGCAGCACGGGACTAGCGGGGATCAATGAGCAGTTCTTC. Its translation is CASSTGLAGINEQFF.

The chain links TRBV6-1 to TRBJ1-2, with TRBD1 matching over 10 bases. The V gene end was trimmed by 7 bases and the J gene end by 8 bases; junction bases not matched to a gene: 10. The CDR3 consists of 14 residues. Germline V gene sequence: CDR1 MNHNS, CDR2 SASEGT. This CDR3 reads CASTPDRGLEGYTF. In nucleotides, the CDR3 is TGTGCCAGCACCCCCGACAGGGGGCTAGAAGGCTACACCTTC.